These T cell receptor beta chains were read from a single sample in a study of blood T cell repertoires in COVID-19. Method: immunoSEQ multiplex PCR; TCRdb's copy keeps in-frame clones and lacks some. The table shows around 110,000 clones, with around 89% occurring only once. Material: peripheral blood. The origin of the receptors is a man aged 50 to 60 with active or convalescent COVID-19. The CDR3 runs from the conserved cysteine through the conserved F or W. The order of the fields is clone size, D gene, V gene, J gene, CDR3 DNA, CDR3 protein. D genes are given only for firm matches. The listing skips clone size in some rows; elsewhere it reads once, few, many or a size class.

-	-	TRBV7-9	TRBJ1-4	TGTGCCAGCAGCTGGGGACAACTTGCAACTAATGAAAAACTGTTTTTT	CASSWGQLATNEKLFF
few	-	TRBV6-6	TRBJ1-2	TGTGCCAGCAATATCCTAAGTGGGGAGCCCAGTTATGGCTACACCTTC	CASNILSGEPSYGYTF
-	TRBD1	TRBV28	TRBJ1-6	TGTGCCAGCAGTTCTCTAAGGAGGGACAGATATTCACCCCTCCACTTT	CASSSLRRDRYSPLHF
few	-	TRBV11-2	TRBJ2-5	TGTGCCAGTATGCCGGCGGTGTCTAGGACCCAGTACTTC	CASMPAVSRTQYF
few	TRBD1	TRBV29-1	TRBJ1-3	TGCAGCGTCGCCGGGACAGGGAGTAACACCATATATTTT	CSVAGTGSNTIYF
once	-	TRBV5-5	TRBJ2-1	TGTGCCAGCAGCTTGGGCGAATACAATGAGCAGTTCTTC	CASSLGEYNEQFF
-	-	TRBV7-9	TRBJ2-2	TGTGCCAGCACCCTACGCCAGGGGAGCACCGGGGAGCTGTTTTTT	CASTLRQGSTGELFF
-	-	TRBV19	TRBJ1-3	TGTGCCAGTAGTTACAGGAGCTCTGGAAACACCATATATTTT	CASSYRSSGNTIYF
-	TRBD2	TRBV7-2	TRBJ2-4	TGTGCCAGCAGCTTAGGACTAGCGGGAGGTGGCCAAAACATTCAGTACTTC	CASSLGLAGGGQNIQYF
once	TRBD2	TRBV29-1	TRBJ2-5	TGCAGCGTCGAAACTAGCGGGCTGTACCAAGAGACCCAGTACTTC	CSVETSGLYQETQYF
-	TRBD2	TRBV7-6	TRBJ2-1	TGTGCCAGCAGCTTGAGAGCGGGAGGGGTCTACAATGAGCAGTTCTTC	CASSLRAGGVYNEQFF
-	-	TRBV7-2	TRBJ2-5	TGTGCCAGCAGCTTACAGGCAGGGCCACGAGAGACCCAGTACTTC	CASSLQAGPRETQYF
few	-	TRBV5-6	TRBJ2-5	TGTGCCAGCAGAAGCGGTGATGTGGGAGAGACCCAGTACTTC	CASRSGDVGETQYF
-	TRBD1	TRBV6-6	TRBJ1-6	TGTGCCAGCAGCCGCGGACAGGATAATTCACCCCTCCACTTT	CASSRGQDNSPLHF
-	-	TRBV28	TRBJ1-4	TGTGCCTCCCGTCGACAGAAATTTGCAACTAATGAAAAACTGTTTTTT	CASRRQKFATNEKLFF
-	TRBD2	TRBV5-1	TRBJ2-1	TGCGCCAGCAGCTTGGCCTCGGGACTAGGGTCCGATGAGCAGTTCTTC	CASSLASGLGSDEQFF
-	-	TRBV5-1	TRBJ2-3	TGCGCCAGCAGCTTGCACGGGAGCTCTAGCACAGATACGCAGTATTTT	CASSLHGSSSTDTQYF
-	TRBD1	TRBV9	TRBJ1-2	TGTGCCAGCAGCGGACAGGGTCTAAGTAACTATGGCTACACCTTC	CASSGQGLSNYGYTF
-	-	TRBV10-3	TRBJ2-5	TGTGCCATCAGTGACCCCCCACCCAACCTACCCGAGACCCAGTACTTC	CAISDPPPNLPETQYF
once	-	TRBV30	TRBJ1-5	TGTGCCTGGAGTTGGGGCAGCAGCAATCAGCCCCAGCATTTT	CAWSWGSSNQPQHF
-	-	TRBV9	TRBJ2-3	TGTGCCAGCAGCGTAGTATCTCGGGAGACAGATACGCAGTATTTT	CASSVVSRETDTQYF
-	TRBD2	TRBV19	TRBJ2-7	TGTGCCAGTAGTGGGGTTCGGAGCGGGAGTATCCACGAGCAGTACTTC	CASSGVRSGSIHEQYF